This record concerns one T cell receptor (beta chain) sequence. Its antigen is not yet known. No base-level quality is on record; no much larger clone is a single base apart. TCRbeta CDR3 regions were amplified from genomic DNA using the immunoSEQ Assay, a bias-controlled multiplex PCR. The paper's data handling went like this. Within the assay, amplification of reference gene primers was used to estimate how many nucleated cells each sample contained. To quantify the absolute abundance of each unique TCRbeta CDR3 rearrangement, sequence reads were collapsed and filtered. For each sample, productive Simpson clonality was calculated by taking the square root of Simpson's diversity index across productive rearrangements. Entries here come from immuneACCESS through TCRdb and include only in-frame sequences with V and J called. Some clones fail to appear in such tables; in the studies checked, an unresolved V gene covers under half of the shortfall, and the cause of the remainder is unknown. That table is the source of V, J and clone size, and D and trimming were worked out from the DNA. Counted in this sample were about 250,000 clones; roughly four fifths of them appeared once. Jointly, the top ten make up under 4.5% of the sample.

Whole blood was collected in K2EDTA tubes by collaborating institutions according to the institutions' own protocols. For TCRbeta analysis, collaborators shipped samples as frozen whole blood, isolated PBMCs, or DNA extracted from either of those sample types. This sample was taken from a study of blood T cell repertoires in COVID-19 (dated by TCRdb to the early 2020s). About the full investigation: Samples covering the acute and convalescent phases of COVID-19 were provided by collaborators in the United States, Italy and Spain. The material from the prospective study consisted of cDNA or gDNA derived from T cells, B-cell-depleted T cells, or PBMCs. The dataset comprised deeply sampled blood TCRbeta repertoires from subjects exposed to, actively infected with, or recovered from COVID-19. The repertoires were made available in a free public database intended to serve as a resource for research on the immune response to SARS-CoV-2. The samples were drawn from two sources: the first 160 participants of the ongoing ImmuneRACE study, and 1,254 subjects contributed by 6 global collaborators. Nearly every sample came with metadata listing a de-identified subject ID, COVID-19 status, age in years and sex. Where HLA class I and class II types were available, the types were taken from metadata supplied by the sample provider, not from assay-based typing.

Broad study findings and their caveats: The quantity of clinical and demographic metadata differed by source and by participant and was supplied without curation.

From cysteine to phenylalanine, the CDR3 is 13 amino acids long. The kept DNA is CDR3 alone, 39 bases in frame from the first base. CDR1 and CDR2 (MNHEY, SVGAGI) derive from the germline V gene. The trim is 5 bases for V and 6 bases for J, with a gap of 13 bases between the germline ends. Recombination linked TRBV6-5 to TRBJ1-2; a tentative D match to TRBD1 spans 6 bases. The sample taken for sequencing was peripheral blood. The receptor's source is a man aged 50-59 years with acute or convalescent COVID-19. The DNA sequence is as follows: TGTGCCAGCAGTAGGGGGGGAGGGAATGGCTACACCTTC. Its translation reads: CASSRGGGNGYTF.